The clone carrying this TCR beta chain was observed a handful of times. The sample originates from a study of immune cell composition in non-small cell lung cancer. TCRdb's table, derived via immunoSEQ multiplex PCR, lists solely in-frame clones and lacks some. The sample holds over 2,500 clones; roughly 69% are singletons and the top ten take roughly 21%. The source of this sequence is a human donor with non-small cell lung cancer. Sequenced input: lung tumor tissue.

The CDR3 DNA reads as TGTGCCAGCAGCTACGGGGAGGATCAGCCCCAGCATTTT. Protein sequence: CASSYGEDQPQHF. The chain is built from TRBV7-2 and TRBJ1-5, with D hard to call. The CDR3 has 13 amino acids. Deletions cut 4 bases from V and 5 bases from J, with 9 bases between. Germline lookup yields CDR1 SGHTA and CDR2 FQGNSA.